Below are 28 T cell receptor beta chains sequenced from a single sample in a study of T cell responses to AZD1222 COVID-19 vaccine (dated by TCRdb to the early 2020s). The meaning of the sample's time point label: baseline before first vaccination. The library was prepared using the immunoSEQ multiplex PCR assay. TCRdb took over this immuneACCESS table, retaining in-frame rearrangements with V and J assigned. Such tables are incomplete; in checked studies, under half of the missing clones stem from an unresolved V gene, and the remainder is unexplained. The sample records about 140,000 clones, approximately 90% of which are singletons. The top ten constitute 1.3% of the sample. The specimen comprised peripheral blood, sampled on day 0 of AZD1222 vaccination. Receptors were obtained from an adult in good health.

This chain connects TRBV12-5 to TRBJ1-2; no definite D call. There are 12 residues in the CDR3. Trimming removed 4 bases from V and 8 bases from J, with 11 bases in between. Looked up from germline, CDR1 is LGHNT and CDR2 is FRNRAP. CDR3 DNA sequence: TGTGCTAGTGGTTCTGGGTATGGCGGCTACACCTTC. Protein: CASGSGYGGYTF.

The CDR3 region is CASSYSGQGPPETQYF. CDR3 sequence (DNA): TGTGCCAGCAGTTACTCGGGGCAGGGCCCTCCGGAGACCCAGTACTTC. V and J are TRBV6-2 or TRBV6-3 and TRBJ2-5; D may be TRBD1 (5 bases). This CDR3 has 16 residues. The germline gives CDR1 MNHEY, CDR2 SVGEGT. The germline V and J ends were trimmed by 0 bases and 5 bases, with 16 bases remaining between them.

The V gene is TRBV11-2, the J gene TRBJ1-1; the D gene is possibly TRBD1 (6 bases). CDR3 length: 15 residues. Deletions cut 3 bases from V and 4 bases from J, with 15 bases between. Looked up from germline, CDR1 is SGHAT and CDR2 is FQNNGV. The CDR3: CASSFSGLGGTEAFF. Written as DNA, the CDR3 is TGTGCCAGCAGCTTCTCTGGGTTAGGGGGCACTGAAGCTTTCTTT.

The chain has TRBV10-3 and TRBJ1-2; 7 bases map to TRBD1. After removal of 10 bases from V and 3 bases from J, the junction contained 5 bases not matched to a gene. The CDR3 covers 12 residues. Germline V gene data show CDR1 as ENHRY and CDR2 as SYGVKD. Here the CDR3 DNA reads TGTGCCACCACCGGGACAGACTATGGCTACACCTTC. Its translation is CATTGTDYGYTF.

This sequence joins TRBV5-1 and TRBJ2-7; no definite D call. The ends were cut back, 5 bases at V and 1 base at J, with 13 bases in the middle. Germline V lookup: CDR1 SGHRS, CDR2 YFSETQ. The CDR3 is 14 residues long. The CDR3 here is CASRPFSASYEQYF. CDR3 bases: TGCGCCAGCAGACCCTTCTCGGCGTCCTACGAGCAGTACTTC.

This clone was counted once. The V call is TRBV7-2, the J call TRBJ2-7; 11 bases are a match to TRBD1. V dropped 1 base and J dropped 2; count of bases not matched to a gene: 10. The CDR3 runs to 18 residues. Germline V gene sequence: CDR1 SGHTA, CDR2 FQGNSA. The CDR3 DNA follows: TGTGCCAGCAGCTTAGGCGATCTGGGACAGGGGGACACCTACGAGCAGTACTTC. Protein product: CASSLGDLGQGDTYEQYF.

This chain uses TRBV12-5 with TRBJ2-7; D might be TRBD2 (5 bases). Deletions cut 0 bases from V and 0 bases from J, with 12 bases between. CDR3 length: 16 residues. Germline V gives CDR1 LGHNT, CDR2 FRNRAP. This CDR3 is CASGLVFISGSYEQYF. CDR3 coding DNA: TGTGCTAGTGGTTTGGTATTTATAAGCGGCTCCTACGAGCAGTACTTC.

The table lists this clone with a count of one. V is TRBV4-3 and J is TRBJ2-7; TRBD2 might be the D (5 bases). The V end lost 5 bases, the J end lost 0 bases, and 17 bases lay between the germline ends. The CDR3 loop spans 16 amino acids. CDR1 and CDR2 from the germline V gene are LGHNA and YSLEER. The CDR3 DNA is TGCGCCAGCAGCTTCGCCGTTGTGGGGAGCTCCTACGAGCAGTACTTC. This sequence encodes CASSFAVVGSSYEQYF.

This chain uses TRBV4-1 with TRBJ2-1; weak D call: TRBD2 (5 bases). This CDR3 has 16 residues. Germline CDR1 and CDR2: MGHRA and YSYEKL. Trimming took 4 bases from V and 2 from J, leaving 15 bases between them. The CDR3 DNA reads TGCGCCAGCAGCCCCCCTAGCTTGCTTGCCTACAATGAGCAGTTCTTC. Translating gives CASSPPSLLAYNEQFF.

A single count supports this clone. The rearrangement links TRBV6-5 to TRBJ1-1; D may be TRBD1 (6 bases). Germline lookup yields CDR1 MNHEY and CDR2 SVGAGI. Between the trimmed V and J ends, which lost 5 bases and 1 base, there was a span of 14 bases. The length of the CDR3 is 15 residues. CDR3 bases: TGTGCCAGCAGTAGACTCCGGACAGCGAACACTGAAGCTTTCTTT. It translates to CASSRLRTANTEAFF.

V gene TRBV5-1 combines with J gene TRBJ1-1; no firm D call. The length of the CDR3 is 15 residues. CDR1 is SGHRS, CDR2 YFSETQ, per germline. Trimming removed 4 bases from V and 3 bases from J, with 16 bases in between. The CDR3 sequence: CASSRILNGDTEAFF. The CDR3 DNA sequence: TGCGCCAGCAGCCGTATACTCAACGGGGACACTGAAGCTTTCTTT.

CDR3 loop: CANPPRGETYGYTF. The CDR3 DNA sequence: TGTGCCAACCCCCCGCGAGGGGAGACCTATGGCTACACCTTC. The chain employs TRBV2 and TRBJ1-2; perhaps TRBD1 as D (5 bases). Germline CDR1 and CDR2: SNHLY and FYNNEI. The length of the CDR3 is 14 residues. V gave up 10 bases and J gave up 4 bases, with 19 bases separating them.

This clone was counted a single time. The chain recombines TRBV6-2 or TRBV6-3 with TRBJ2-3; D not certain. Germline V gene lookup returns CDR1 MNHEY and CDR2 SVGEGT. CDR3 length equals 14 residues. Deletions cut 5 bases from V and 6 bases from J, with 15 bases between. CDR3 bases: TGTGCCAGCAGTGTCCCGGCAGTGCGCGATACGCAGTATTTT. It yields the protein CASSVPAVRDTQYF.

The J gene is TRBJ2-2, the V gene TRBV29-1; no firm D call. V dropped 4 bases and J dropped 4 bases, with 7 bases sitting between them. The length of the CDR3 is 12 residues. Germline CDR1 is SQVTM and CDR2 is ANQGSEA. CDR3: CSVVGSTGELFF. CDR3 bases: TGCAGCGTTGTCGGGTCCACCGGGGAGCTGTTTTTT.

As concerns this clone: The same CDR3 is also encoded by other DNA sequences in this sample. The CDR3 coding sequence is TGTGCCTGGAGTGTAAGAGCCAATCAGCCCCAGCATTTT. This codes for CAWSVRANQPQHF. This chain joins TRBV30 and TRBJ1-5; no clear D gene. Trimming removed 0 bases at V and 3 bases at J, with 6 bases between. The CDR3 contains 13 residues. CDR1 is GTSNPN and CDR2 is SVGIG in the germline V gene (reference sequence). Based on the CDR3 plus reference TRBV30 and TRBJ1-5, the full variable domain is SQTIHQWPATLVQPVGSPLSLECTVEGTSNPNLYWYRQAAGRGLQLLFYSVGIGQISSEVPQNLSASRPQDRQFILSSKKLLLSDSGFYLCAWSVRANQPQHFGDGTRLSIL.

V gene TRBV5-4 combines with J gene TRBJ1-3; the D gene is possibly TRBD1 (5 bases). Germline CDR1 reads SGHNT; CDR2 reads YYREEE (reference sequence). This CDR3 has 15 residues. V gave up 0 bases and J gave up 2 bases, with 9 bases separating them. The CDR3 DNA is TGTGCCAGCAGCTTGGACTGGGGCCCTGGAAACACCATATATTTT. Translation gives CASSLDWGPGNTIYF.

The chain uses TRBV27 and TRBJ2-7; 12 bases are shared with TRBD2. The V gene end was trimmed by 4 bases and the J gene end by 0 bases; junction bases not matched to a gene: 4. The CDR3 is 16 residues long. The V gene's germline CDR1 is MNHEY and CDR2 SMNVEV (reference sequence). CDR3: CASSYSGLAGSYEQYF. For the CDR3, the DNA is TGTGCCAGCAGTTATTCGGGACTAGCGGGCTCCTACGAGCAGTACTTC.

The rearrangement uses TRBV7-9 and TRBJ2-1, with D perhaps being TRBD1 or TRBD2 (6 bases each). Trimming left V 4 bases short and J 8 bases short, with 15 bases between. Germline CDR1 reads SEHNR; CDR2 reads FQNEAQ (reference sequence). The CDR3 covers 14 residues. The CDR3 sequence: CASSSSPGAYEQFF. Here the CDR3 DNA reads TGTGCCAGCAGCTCCTCCCCGGGGGCGTATGAGCAGTTCTTC. The entire variable domain, with the rest obtained from reference TRBV7-9 and TRBJ2-1, is as follows: DTGVSQNPRHKITKRGQNVTFRCDPISEHNRLYWYRQTLGQGPEFLTYFQNEAQLEKSRLLSDRFSAERPKGSFSTLEIQRTEQGDSAMYLCASSSSPGAYEQFFGPGTRLTVL.

The chain has TRBV28 and TRBJ2-3; no firm D call. Germline CDR1 and CDR2: MDHEN and SYDVKM. This CDR3 has 11 residues. Trimming cost V 6 bases and J 2 bases, with 3 bases left between them. CDR3 residues: CASRSTDTQYF. Written as DNA, the CDR3 is TGTGCCAGCAGGTCCACAGATACGCAGTATTTT. Variable domain in full (rest from reference TRBV28 and TRBJ2-3): DVKVTQSSRYLVKRTGEKVFLECVQDMDHENMFWYRQDPGLGLRLIYFSYDVKMKEKGDIPEGYSVSREKKERFSLILESASTNQTSMYLCASRSTDTQYFGPGTRLTVL.

V and J are TRBV29-1 and TRBJ1-4; no reliable D call. V lost 7 bases and J 8 bases, leaving 17 bases between the germline ends. This CDR3 is 13 amino acids long. The germline CDR1 and CDR2 sequences are SQVTM and ANQGSEA. The CDR3 DNA sequence: TGCAGCGCCGAAGCGGACGGGAGGGAAAAACTGTTTTTT. Translated: CSAEADGREKLFF.

This sequence joins TRBV7-2 and TRBJ2-5, with D perhaps being TRBD1 or TRBD2 (5 bases each). With 4 bases removed from V and 1 base from J, the gap between germline ends came to 13 bases. The germline V gene has CDR1 SGHTA and CDR2 FQGNSA. The CDR3 is made up of 15 amino acids. The CDR3, as DNA: TGTGCCAGCAGCTCATTATCAGGGACCCAAGAGACCCAGTACTTC. This codes for CASSSLSGTQETQYF.

This clone came up once. V gene TRBV2 combines with J gene TRBJ1-1, with TRBD1 matching over 7 bases. This CDR3 is 14 amino acids long. Trimming at V came to 7 bases and at J to 4 bases, leaving 9 bases not matched to a gene. Germline CDR1 is SNHLY and CDR2 is FYNNEI. CDR3 sequence: CASTLLRGATEAFF. CDR3 nucleotide sequence: TGTGCCAGCACTCTACTCAGGGGGGCCACTGAAGCTTTCTTT.

V usage is TRBV7-2 and J usage is TRBJ2-3, with 16 bases lining up with TRBD2. Losses at the gene ends were 5 bases for V and 9 bases for J; bases not matched to a gene: 11. The germline V gene has CDR1 SGHTA and CDR2 FQGNSA. The CDR3 is 17 residues long. This CDR3 is CASSRTGTSGGAYTQYF. The CDR3 DNA is TGTGCCAGCAGCCGGACCGGGACTAGCGGGGGGGCCTACACGCAGTATTTT.

CDR3 DNA: TGTGCCAGCAGTTTAGGGGGCGGGAGTGCGTATGAGCAGTTCTTC. Translation: CASSLGGGSAYEQFF. This rearrangement joins TRBV28 to TRBJ2-1, with D perhaps TRBD2 (7 bases). Trimming left V 2 bases short and J 8 bases short, with 16 bases between. In germline, CDR1 is MDHEN, CDR2 SYDVKM. CDR3 size: 15 residues.

V usage is TRBV7-9 and J usage is TRBJ1-2; D gene unclear. This CDR3 has 14 amino acids. Germline CDR1 is SEHNR and CDR2 is FQNEAQ (reference sequence). The V end was cut by 5 bases, the J end by 4 bases, with 14 bases between. The CDR3 DNA reads TGTGCCAGCAGCCCTAGGGTAGGGCGCTATGGCTACACCTTC. Translating it yields CASSPRVGRYGYTF.

CDR3: CASSQGKGERGNTIYF. CDR3 in DNA: TGCGCCAGCAGCCAAGGGAAAGGGGAGCGAGGAAACACCATATATTTT. The rearrangement uses TRBV4-1 and TRBJ1-3; TRBD1 might be the D (5 bases). Germline-derived CDR1 and CDR2 are MGHRA and YSYEKL. Deletions cut 1 base from V and 4 bases from J, with 14 bases between. This CDR3 spans 16 amino acids.

The chain has TRBV7-2 and TRBJ2-7, with D possibly TRBD1 on 6 matching bases. The V end lost 5 bases, the J end lost 2 bases, and 16 bases lay between the germline ends. The germline gives CDR1 SGHTA, CDR2 FQGNSA. The CDR3 contains 15 residues. CDR3 bases: TGTGCCAGCAGCCTCCTTTTGGACAGCCCCTACGAGCAGTACTTC. Translation: CASSLLLDSPYEQYF.

The chain couples TRBV6-4 to TRBJ1-2; unclear D gene. Per germline, CDR1 MRHNA and CDR2 SNTAGT. The V end was cut by 2 bases, the J end by 1 base, with 14 bases between. The CDR3 runs to 16 residues. CDR3 coding DNA: TGTGCCAGCAGTGACCCCCCGGAGGGCGGTAACTATGGCTACACCTTC. Translation: CASSDPPEGGNYGYTF.